This T cell receptor (beta chain) was obtained from a study of blood T cell repertoires in COVID-19 (TCRdb year 2020). Broadly, across the study: The collaborator samples originated in the United States, Italy and Spain and spanned the acute and convalescent phases of COVID-19. The material from the prospective study consisted of cDNA or gDNA derived from T cells, B-cell-depleted T cells, or PBMCs. The dataset comprised deeply sampled blood TCRbeta repertoires from subjects exposed to, actively infected with, or recovered from COVID-19. A freely available public database, intended as a resource for researchers studying the immune response to SARS-CoV-2, is where the repertoires were released. The samples were drawn from two sources: the first 160 participants of the ongoing ImmuneRACE study, and 1,200 or so subjects contributed by 6 global collaborators. Sample metadata almost always included a de-identified subject ID, COVID-19 status, age in years and sex. Where HLA class I and class II types were available, the types were taken from metadata supplied by the sample provider, not from assay-based typing.

Study-wide findings and limitations: Clinical and demographic metadata were provided uncurated, with the amount varying by source and participant.

TCRbeta CDR3 regions were amplified from genomic DNA using the immunoSEQ Assay, a bias-controlled multiplex PCR. Per the source publication's procedure: Nucleated cell counts per sample were estimated from amplification of reference gene primers within the assay. Sequence reads were collapsed and filtered to measure the absolute abundance of every unique TCRbeta CDR3 rearrangement. For each sample, productive Simpson clonality was calculated by taking the square root of Simpson's diversity index across productive rearrangements. TCRdb re-hosts the immuneACCESS table, in-frame sequences only. Its copies lack some clones; in the studies checked, an unresolved V gene accounts for under half of them, and the cause for the rest is not known. V, J and clone size derive from that table, while D and trimming were established from the DNA sequence. The table for this sample lists 200,000 or so clones; approximately 84% of them were counted only once. Of the sample, more than 5.5% is held by the ten largest clones.

With respect to this clone: The clone's antigen remains unknown. Per-nucleotide qualities are absent, and no much larger clonotype sits a single base away.

Collaborating institutions collected whole blood in K2EDTA tubes following their own protocols. For TCRbeta analysis, collaborators shipped samples in one of three forms: frozen whole blood, isolated PBMCs, or DNA extracted from either of those sample types. From a lookup of the germline V gene, CDR1 and CDR2 are SGHRS and YFSETQ. From the cysteine up to the phenylalanine, the CDR3 has a length of 16 residues. Just CDR3 DNA is preserved here, 48 bases in frame from base 1. V loses 0 bases, J loses 4 bases, and the germline ends lie 16 bases apart. Specimen: peripheral blood. The TCR was taken from a man at least 80 years old with acute or convalescent COVID-19. The V and J segments used are TRBV5-1 and TRBJ1-2; no confident D gene assignment can be made. The DNA reads TGCGCCAGCAGCTTGGCCCCGGGTGACGCTCTCTATGGCTACACCTTC. This codes for CASSLAPGDALYGYTF. This CDR3, with the reference TRBV5-1 and TRBJ1-2 proteins standing in past its ends, gives the full variable domain KAGVTQTPRYLIKTRGQQVTLSCSPISGHRSVSWYQQTPGQGLQFLFEYFSETQRNKGNFPGRFSGRQFSNSRSEMNVSTLELGDSALYLCASSLAPGDALYGYTFGSGTRLTVV.